This T cell receptor (beta chain) was found in a study of T cells in Graves' hyperthyroidism and ophthalmopathy. Trimming stripped 3 bases from V and 2 bases from J, with 13 bases between. From germline, CDR1 is GTSNPN and CDR2 SVGIG (reference sequence). The CDR3 has 14 amino acids. Ten or more counts support this clonotype. As yet, its antigen is unknown. Study observations and caveats: Most clonotypes that expanded in the thyroid above 0.001 also showed up in blood.

Uncontrolled infection, other autoimmune disease, pregnancy or lactation barred patients from enrollment. Blood was drawn at first hyperthyroidism diagnosis, before any ophthalmopathy symptoms. The source material, RNA transcripts, was used to amplify TCR beta CDR3 regions. HTBI primers drove first-round RT-PCR of the TCR CDR3. TCRdb re-analysed the multiplex PCR reads in MiXCR, keeping a single row per CDR3 protein. The top ten hold 28% of the sample, which has a few hundred thousand distinct CDR3 sequences, less than 20% seen once. This receptor was taken from a woman under 30 with Graves' hyperthyroidism that later progressed to Graves' ophthalmopathy. The rearrangement links TRBV30 to TRBJ2-5; D is perhaps TRBD1 or TRBD2 (6 bases each). Sequencing was carried out using blood. DNA for the CDR3: TGTGCCTGGAGGCGGGACAACCCTCAAGAGACCCAGTACTTC. Protein sequence: CAWRRDNPQETQYF.